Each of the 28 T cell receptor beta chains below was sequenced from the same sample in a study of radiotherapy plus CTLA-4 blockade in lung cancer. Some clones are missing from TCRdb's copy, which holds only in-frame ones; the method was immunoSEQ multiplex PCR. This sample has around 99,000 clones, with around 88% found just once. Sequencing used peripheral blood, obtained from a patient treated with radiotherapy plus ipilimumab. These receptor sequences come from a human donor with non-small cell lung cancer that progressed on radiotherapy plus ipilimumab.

CDR3: CASSLAGLAWETQYF. The CDR3 DNA sequence: TGCGCCAGCAGCTTGGCAGGTCTAGCATGGGAGACCCAGTACTTC. The chain couples TRBV5-1 to TRBJ2-5, with a weak D call TRBD2 (5 bases). V lost 0 bases and J lost 5, with 14 bases in between. CDR1 SGHRS and CDR2 YFSETQ come from the germline V gene. The length of the CDR3 is 15 residues. The whole variable domain, filled in from reference TRBV5-1 and TRBJ2-5, reads KAGVTQTPRYLIKTRGQQVTLSCSPISGHRSVSWYQQTPGQGLQFLFEYFSETQRNKGNFPGRFSGRQFSNSRSEMNVSTLELGDSALYLCASSLAGLAWETQYFGPGTRLLVL.

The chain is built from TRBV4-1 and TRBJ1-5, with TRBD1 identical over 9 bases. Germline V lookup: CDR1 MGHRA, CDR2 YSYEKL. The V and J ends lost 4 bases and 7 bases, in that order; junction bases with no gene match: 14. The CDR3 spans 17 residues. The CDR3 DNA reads TGCGCCAGCAGCCCGAGGCCAGTACAGGGGGCAGGACAGCCCCAGCATTTT. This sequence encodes CASSPRPVQGAGQPQHF.

The CDR3 DNA sequence: TGCGCCAGCAGCTTGGATCGGCAGGGGTCCTACGAGCAGTACTTC. Its translation: CASSLDRQGSYEQYF. The chain employs TRBV5-1 and TRBJ2-7; a possible D gene is TRBD1 (6 bases). The length of the CDR3 is 15 residues. CDR1 and CDR2 from the germline V gene are SGHRS and YFSETQ. The V gene lost 0 bases and the J gene lost 1 base, with 11 bases spanning the gap.

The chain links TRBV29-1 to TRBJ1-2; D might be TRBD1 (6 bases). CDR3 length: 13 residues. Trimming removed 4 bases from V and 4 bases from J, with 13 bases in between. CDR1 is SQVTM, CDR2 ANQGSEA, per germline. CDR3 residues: CSVVEGQTYGYTF. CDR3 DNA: TGCAGCGTTGTGGAGGGACAAACCTATGGCTACACCTTC. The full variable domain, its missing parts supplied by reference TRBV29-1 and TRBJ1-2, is SAVISQKPSRDICQRGTSLTIQCQVDSQVTMMFWYRQQPGQSLTLIATANQGSEATYESGFVIDKFPISRPNLTFSTLTVSNMSPEDSSIYLCSVVEGQTYGYTFGSGTRLTVV.

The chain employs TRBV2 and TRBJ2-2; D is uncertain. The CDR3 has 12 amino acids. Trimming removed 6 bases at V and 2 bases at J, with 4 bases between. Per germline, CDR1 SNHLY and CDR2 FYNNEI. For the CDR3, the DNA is TGTGCCAGCAGAGGTAACACCGGGGAGCTGTTTTTT. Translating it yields CASRGNTGELFF.

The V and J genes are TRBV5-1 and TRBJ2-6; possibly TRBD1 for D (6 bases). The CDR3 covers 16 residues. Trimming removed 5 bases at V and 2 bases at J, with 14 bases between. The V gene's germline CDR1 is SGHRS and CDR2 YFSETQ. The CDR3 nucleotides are TGCGCCAGCAGATCCTACAGGGAAGCTGGGGCCAACGTCCTGACTTTC. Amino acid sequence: CASRSYREAGANVLTF. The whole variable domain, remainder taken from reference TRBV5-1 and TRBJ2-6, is KAGVTQTPRYLIKTRGQQVTLSCSPISGHRSVSWYQQTPGQGLQFLFEYFSETQRNKGNFPGRFSGRQFSNSRSEMNVSTLELGDSALYLCASRSYREAGANVLTFGAGSRLTVL.

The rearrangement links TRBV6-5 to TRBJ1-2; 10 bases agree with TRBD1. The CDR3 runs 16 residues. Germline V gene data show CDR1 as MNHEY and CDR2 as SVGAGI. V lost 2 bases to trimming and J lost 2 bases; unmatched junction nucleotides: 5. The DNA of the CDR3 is TGTGCCAGCAGTTACACCGCGACAGGGGGCAACTATGGCTACACCTTC. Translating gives CASSYTATGGNYGYTF.

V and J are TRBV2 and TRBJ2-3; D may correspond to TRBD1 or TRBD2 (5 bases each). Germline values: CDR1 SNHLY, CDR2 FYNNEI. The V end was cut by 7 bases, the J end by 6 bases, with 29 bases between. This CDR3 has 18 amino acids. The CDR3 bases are TGTGCCAGCATGAGAGACCCCAGGGAGCGCCGCCGGTTGGATACGCAGTATTTT. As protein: CASMRDPRERRRLDTQYF.

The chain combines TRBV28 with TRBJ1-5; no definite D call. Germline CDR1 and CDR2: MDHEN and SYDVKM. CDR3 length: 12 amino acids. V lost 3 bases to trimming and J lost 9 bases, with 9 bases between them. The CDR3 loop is CASSFDGRPQHF. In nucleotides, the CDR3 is TGTGCCAGCAGTTTTGACGGTCGGCCCCAGCATTTT.

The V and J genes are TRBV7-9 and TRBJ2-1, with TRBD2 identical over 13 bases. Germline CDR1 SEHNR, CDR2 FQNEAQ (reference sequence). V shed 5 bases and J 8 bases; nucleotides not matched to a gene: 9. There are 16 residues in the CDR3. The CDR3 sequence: CASSKSGLAGVDEQFF. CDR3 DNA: TGTGCCAGCAGCAAATCAGGACTAGCGGGAGTGGATGAGCAGTTCTTC.

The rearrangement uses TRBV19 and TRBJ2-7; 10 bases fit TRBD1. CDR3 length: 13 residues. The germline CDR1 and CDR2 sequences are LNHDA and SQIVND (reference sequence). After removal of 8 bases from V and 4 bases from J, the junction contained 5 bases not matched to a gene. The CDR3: CASGDRGVYEQYF. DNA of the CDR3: TGTGCCAGTGGGGACAGGGGAGTATACGAGCAGTACTTC.

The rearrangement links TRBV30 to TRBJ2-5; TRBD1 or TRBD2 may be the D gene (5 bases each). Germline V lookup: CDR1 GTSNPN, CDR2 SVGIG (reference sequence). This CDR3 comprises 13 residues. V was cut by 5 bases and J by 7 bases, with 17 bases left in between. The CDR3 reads CAWGGGGWGTQYF. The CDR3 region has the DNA TGTGCCTGGGGCGGTGGGGGATGGGGGACCCAGTACTTC.

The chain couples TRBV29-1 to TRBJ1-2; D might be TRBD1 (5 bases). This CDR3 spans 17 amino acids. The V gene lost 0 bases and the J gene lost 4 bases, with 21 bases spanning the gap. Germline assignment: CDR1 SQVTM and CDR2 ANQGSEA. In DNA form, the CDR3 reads TGCAGCGTTGAAGATCGTTTTTCTTCGGGGGGACCCTATGGCTACACCTTC. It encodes CSVEDRFSSGGPYGYTF.

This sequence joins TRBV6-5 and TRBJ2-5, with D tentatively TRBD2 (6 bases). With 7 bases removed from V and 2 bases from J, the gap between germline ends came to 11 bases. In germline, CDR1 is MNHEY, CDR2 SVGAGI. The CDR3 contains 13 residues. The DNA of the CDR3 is TGTGCCAGCACTCCCGCGGGGCAAGAGACCCAGTACTTC. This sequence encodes CASTPAGQETQYF.

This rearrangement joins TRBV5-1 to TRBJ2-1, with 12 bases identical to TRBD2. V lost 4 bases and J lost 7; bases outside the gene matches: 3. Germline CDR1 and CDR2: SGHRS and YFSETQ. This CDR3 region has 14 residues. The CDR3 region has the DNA TGCGCCAGCAGCCCTAGCGGGAGGGAAAATGAGCAGTTCTTC. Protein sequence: CASSPSGRENEQFF.

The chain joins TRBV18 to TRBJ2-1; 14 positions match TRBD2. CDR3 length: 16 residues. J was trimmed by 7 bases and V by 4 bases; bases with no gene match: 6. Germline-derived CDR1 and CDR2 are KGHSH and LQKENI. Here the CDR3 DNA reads TGTGCCAGCTCACTCCCGGGACTAGCGGGAGTGAATGAGCAGTTCTTC. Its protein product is CASSLPGLAGVNEQFF. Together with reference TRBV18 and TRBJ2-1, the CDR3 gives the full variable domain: NAGVMQNPRHLVRRRGQEARLRCSPMKGHSHVYWYRQLPEEGLKFMVYLQKENIIDESGMPKERFSAEFPKEGPSILRIQQVVRGDSAAYFCASSLPGLAGVNEQFFGPGTRLTVL.

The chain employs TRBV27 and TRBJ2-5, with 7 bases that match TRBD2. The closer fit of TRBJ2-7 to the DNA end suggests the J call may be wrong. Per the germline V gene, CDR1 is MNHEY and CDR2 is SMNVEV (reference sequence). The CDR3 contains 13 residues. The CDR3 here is CASRRDGGYEQYF. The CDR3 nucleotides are TGTGCCAGCAGGCGAGACGGGGGGTACGAGCAGTACTTC.

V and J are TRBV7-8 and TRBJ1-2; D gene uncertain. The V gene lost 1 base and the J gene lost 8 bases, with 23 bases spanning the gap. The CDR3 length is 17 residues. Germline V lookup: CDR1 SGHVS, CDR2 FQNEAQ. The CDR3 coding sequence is TGTGCCAGCAGCTTAGATATGCCGTATATTGTTACGGAGGGCTACACCTTC. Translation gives CASSLDMPYIVTEGYTF. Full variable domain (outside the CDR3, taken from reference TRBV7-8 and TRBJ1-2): GAGVSQSPRYKVAKRGQDVALRCDPISGHVSLFWYQQALGQGPEFLTYFQNEAQLDKSGLPSDRFFAERPEGSVSTLKIQRTQQEDSAVYLCASSLDMPYIVTEGYTFGSGTRLTVV.

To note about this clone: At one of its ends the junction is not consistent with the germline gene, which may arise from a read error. The DNA for the CDR3 is TGTGCTAGCAGCCTCGGACTAGCGGGAGTTGGAGAGACCCAGTACTTC. It codes for CASSLGLAGVGETQYF. V and J are TRBV7-7 and TRBJ2-5; 13 nucleotides match TRBD2. This CDR3 is built from 16 residues. CDR1 is SSHAT and CDR2 is FNYEAQ in the germline V gene (reference sequence).

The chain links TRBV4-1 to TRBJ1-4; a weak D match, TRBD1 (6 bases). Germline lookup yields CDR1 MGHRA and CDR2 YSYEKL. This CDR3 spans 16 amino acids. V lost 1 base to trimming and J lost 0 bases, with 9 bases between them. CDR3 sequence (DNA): TGCGCCAGCAGCCAAGTCACAGGGACAACTAATGAAAAACTGTTTTTT. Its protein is CASSQVTGTTNEKLFF.

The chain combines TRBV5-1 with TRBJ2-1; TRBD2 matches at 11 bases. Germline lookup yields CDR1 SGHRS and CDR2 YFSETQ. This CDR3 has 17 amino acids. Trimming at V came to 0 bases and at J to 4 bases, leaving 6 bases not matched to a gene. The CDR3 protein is CASSLVPTSGKYNEQFF. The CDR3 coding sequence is TGCGCCAGCAGCTTGGTTCCGACTAGCGGGAAGTACAATGAGCAGTTCTTC. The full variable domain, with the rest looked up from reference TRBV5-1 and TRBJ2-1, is KAGVTQTPRYLIKTRGQQVTLSCSPISGHRSVSWYQQTPGQGLQFLFEYFSETQRNKGNFPGRFSGRQFSNSRSEMNVSTLELGDSALYLCASSLVPTSGKYNEQFFGPGTRLTVL.

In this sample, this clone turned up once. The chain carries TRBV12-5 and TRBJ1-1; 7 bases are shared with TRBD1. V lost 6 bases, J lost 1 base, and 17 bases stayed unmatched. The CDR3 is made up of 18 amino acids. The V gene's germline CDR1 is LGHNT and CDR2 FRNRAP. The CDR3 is CASGGDSPFPISNTEAFF. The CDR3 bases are TGTGCTAGTGGGGGGGACAGCCCCTTTCCAATATCGAACACTGAAGCTTTCTTT.

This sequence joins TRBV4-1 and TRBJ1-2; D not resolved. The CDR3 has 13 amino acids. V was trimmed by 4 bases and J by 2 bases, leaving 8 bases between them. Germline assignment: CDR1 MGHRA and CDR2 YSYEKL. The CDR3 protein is CASSLGPNYGYTF. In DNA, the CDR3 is TGCGCCAGCAGCCTAGGACCGAACTATGGCTACACCTTC.

CDR3 region: CASSPRTGNTGELFF. The CDR3 nucleotides are TGTGCCAGCAGCCCCCGGACTGGGAACACCGGGGAGCTGTTTTTT. The V gene is TRBV7-8, the J gene TRBJ2-2; possible D gene TRBD2, 5 bases. The CDR3 totals 15 residues. Trimming shortened V by 5 bases and J by 1 base, and 11 bases separated the two germline ends. Germline V gives CDR1 SGHVS, CDR2 FQNEAQ.

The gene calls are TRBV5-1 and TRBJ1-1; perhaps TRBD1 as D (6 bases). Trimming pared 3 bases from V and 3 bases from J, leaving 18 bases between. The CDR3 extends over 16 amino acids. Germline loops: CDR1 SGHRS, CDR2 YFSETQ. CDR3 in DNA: TGCGCCAGCAGCTCGGGGGGCAGGACGCAGTACACTGAAGCTTTCTTT. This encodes CASSSGGRTQYTEAFF.

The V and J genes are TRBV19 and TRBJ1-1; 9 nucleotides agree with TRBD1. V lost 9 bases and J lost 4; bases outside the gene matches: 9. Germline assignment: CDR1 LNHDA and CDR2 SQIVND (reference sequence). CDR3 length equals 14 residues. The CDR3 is CASIRDRAGTEAFF. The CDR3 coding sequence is TGTGCCAGCATTCGGGACAGGGCCGGCACTGAAGCTTTCTTT.

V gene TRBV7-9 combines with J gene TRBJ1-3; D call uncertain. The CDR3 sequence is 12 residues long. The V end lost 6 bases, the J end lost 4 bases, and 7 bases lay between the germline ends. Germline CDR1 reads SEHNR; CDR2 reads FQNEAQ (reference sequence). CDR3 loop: CASRPDGNTIYF. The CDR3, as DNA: TGTGCCAGCAGGCCGGACGGAAACACCATATATTTT. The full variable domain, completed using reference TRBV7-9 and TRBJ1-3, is DTGVSQNPRHKITKRGQNVTFRCDPISEHNRLYWYRQTLGQGPEFLTYFQNEAQLEKSRLLSDRFSAERPKGSFSTLEIQRTEQGDSAMYLCASRPDGNTIYFGEGSWLTVV.

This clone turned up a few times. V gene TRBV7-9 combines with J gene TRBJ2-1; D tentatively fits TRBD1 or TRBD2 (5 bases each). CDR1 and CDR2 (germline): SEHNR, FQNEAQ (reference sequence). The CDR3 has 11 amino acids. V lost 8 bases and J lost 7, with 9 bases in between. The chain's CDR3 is CASGTGNEQFF. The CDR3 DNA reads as TGTGCCAGCGGGACGGGTAATGAGCAGTTCTTC.